These T cell receptor beta chains were read from a single sample in a study of blood T cell repertoires in COVID-19. The data were produced by immunoSEQ multiplex PCR, yet TCRdb's version contains in-frame clones alone and is incomplete. The sample has about 180,000 clones, approximately 89% seen once; the top ten hold around 6.2%. Sequenced sample: PBMCs or T cells enriched from blood (not recorded which). The receptors were sampled from a man aged 40-49 years who had recovered from COVID-19. Each CDR3 is given without its conserved first and last residue.

V gene: TRBV28
CDR3 protein: ASSSWTGQGSPLH

V gene: TRBV14
CDR3 protein: ASSQDVHLSEAF

V gene: TRBV7-3
CDR3 protein: ASSRSGGEAF

V gene: TRBV10-3
CDR3 protein: AISRVSSYEQY

V gene: TRBV7-9
CDR3 protein: ASSRWLATEANEQF

V gene: TRBV12-5
CDR3 protein: ASGGGTANGYT

V gene: TRBV5-6
CDR3 protein: ASSLMGLAERDTQY

V gene: TRBV10-2
CDR3 protein: ASSGSSGRIGEQF

V gene: TRBV7-8
CDR3 protein: ASSDRDSSYEQY

V gene: TRBV4-2
CDR3 protein: ASSQVLGASGNTIY

V gene: TRBV6-5
CDR3 protein: ASSPRDKSYNEQF

V gene: TRBV27
CDR3 protein: ASRRGGVSNEKLF

V gene: TRBV2
CDR3 protein: ASNSGVGNEQF

V gene: TRBV6-5
CDR3 protein: ASRGSLAGGFGYT